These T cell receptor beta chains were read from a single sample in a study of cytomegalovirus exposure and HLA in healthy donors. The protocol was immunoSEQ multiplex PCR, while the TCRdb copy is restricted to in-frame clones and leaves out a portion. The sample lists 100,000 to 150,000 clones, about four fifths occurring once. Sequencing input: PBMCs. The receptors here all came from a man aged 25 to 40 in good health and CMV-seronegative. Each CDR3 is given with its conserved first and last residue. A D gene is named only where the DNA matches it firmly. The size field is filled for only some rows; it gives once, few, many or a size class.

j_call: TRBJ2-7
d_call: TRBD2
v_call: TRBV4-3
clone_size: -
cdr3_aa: CASSQGLADLYEQYF
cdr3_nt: TGCGCCAGCAGCCAAGGACTAGCGGACTTATACGAGCAGTACTTT

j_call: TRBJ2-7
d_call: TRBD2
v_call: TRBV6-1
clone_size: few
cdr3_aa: CASSEVAGGLSEQYF
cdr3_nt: TGTGCCAGCAGTGAAGTGGCGGGAGGCTTAAGCGAGCAGTACTTC

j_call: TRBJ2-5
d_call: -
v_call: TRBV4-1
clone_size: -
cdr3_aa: CASSQEYKETQYF
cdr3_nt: TGCGCCAGCAGCCAAGAGTATAAAGAGACCCAGTACTTC

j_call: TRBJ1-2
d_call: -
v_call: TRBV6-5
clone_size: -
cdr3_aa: CASSYSTSAGYGYTF
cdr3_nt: TGTGCCAGCAGTTACTCGACTTCCGCCGGCTATGGCTACACCTTC

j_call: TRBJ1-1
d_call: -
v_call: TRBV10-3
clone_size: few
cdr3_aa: CAIKSQETEAFF
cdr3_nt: TGTGCCATCAAGTCCCAGGAAACTGAAGCTTTCTTT

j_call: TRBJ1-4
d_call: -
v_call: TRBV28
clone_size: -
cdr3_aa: CASKEGAINEKLFF
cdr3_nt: TGTGCCAGCAAAGAAGGAGCCATTAATGAAAAACTGTTTTTT

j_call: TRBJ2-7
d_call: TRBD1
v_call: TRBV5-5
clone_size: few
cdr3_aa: CASSWTGEEQYF
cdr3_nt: TGTGCCAGCAGCTGGACAGGGGAGGAGCAGTACTTC

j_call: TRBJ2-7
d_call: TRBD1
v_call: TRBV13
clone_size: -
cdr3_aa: CASSLGTGAVREQYF
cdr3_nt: TGTGCCAGCAGCTTAGGGACAGGGGCCGTGAGGGAGCAGTACTTC

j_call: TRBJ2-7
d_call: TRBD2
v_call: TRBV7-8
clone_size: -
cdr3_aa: CASSLGTSSEQYF
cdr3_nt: TGTGCCAGCAGCTTGGGGACTAGCAGCGAGCAGTACTTC

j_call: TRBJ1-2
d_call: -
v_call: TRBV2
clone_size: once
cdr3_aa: CASSENRGGYTF
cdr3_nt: TGTGCCAGCAGCGAGAATCGGGGTGGCTACACCTTC

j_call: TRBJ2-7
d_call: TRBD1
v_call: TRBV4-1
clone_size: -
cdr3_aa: CASSPAKGAIYEQYF
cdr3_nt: TGCGCCAGCAGCCCCGCCAAGGGGGCAATCTACGAGCAGTACTTC

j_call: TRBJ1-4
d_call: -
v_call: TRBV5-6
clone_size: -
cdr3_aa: CASSLGQSGEKLFF
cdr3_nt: TGTGCCAGCAGCTTGGGACAGTCGGGTGAAAAACTGTTTTTT

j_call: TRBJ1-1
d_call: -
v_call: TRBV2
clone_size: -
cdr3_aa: CASSVSQGNTEAFF
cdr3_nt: TGTGCCAGCAGCGTCTCACAGGGGAACACTGAAGCTTTCTTT

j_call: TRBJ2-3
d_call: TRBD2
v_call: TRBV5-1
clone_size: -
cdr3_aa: CASSLTAGAGDTQYF
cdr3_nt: TGCGCCAGCAGCTTGACAGCGGGGGCTGGAGATACGCAGTATTTT

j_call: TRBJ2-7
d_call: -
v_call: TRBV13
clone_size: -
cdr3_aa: CASSYLGSKTF
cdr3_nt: TGTGCCAGCAGCTATCTGGGCTCCAAGACCTTC

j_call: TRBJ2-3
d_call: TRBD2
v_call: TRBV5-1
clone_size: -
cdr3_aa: CASSLLAGGSTDTQYF
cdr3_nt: TGCGCCAGCAGCTTGCTAGCGGGGGGCAGCACAGATACGCAGTATTTT

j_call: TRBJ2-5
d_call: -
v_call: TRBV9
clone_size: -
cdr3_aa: CASSNLGGLGETQYF
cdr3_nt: TGTGCCAGCAGCAACCTAGGAGGGTTAGGGGAGACCCAGTACTTC

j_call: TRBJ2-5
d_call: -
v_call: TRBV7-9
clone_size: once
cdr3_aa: CASSGGSVKETQYF
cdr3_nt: TGTGCCAGCAGTGGGGGGAGTGTAAAAGAGACCCAGTACTTC

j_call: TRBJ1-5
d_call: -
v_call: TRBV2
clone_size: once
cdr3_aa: CASKGEPHQPQHF
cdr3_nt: TGTGCCAGCAAGGGAGAGCCTCATCAGCCCCAGCATTTT

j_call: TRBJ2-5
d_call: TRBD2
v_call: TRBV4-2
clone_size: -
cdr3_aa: CASSQREGETQYF
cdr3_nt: TGTGCCAGCAGCCAACGGGAGGGGGAGACCCAGTACTTC

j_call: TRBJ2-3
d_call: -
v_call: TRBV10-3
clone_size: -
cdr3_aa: CAISESNEHTQYF
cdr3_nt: TGTGCCATCAGTGAGTCGAACGAGCATACGCAGTATTTT

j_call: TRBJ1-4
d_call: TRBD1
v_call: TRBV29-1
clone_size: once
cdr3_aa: CSVYRTGLNEKLFF
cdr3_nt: TGCAGCGTCTACCGGACAGGCCTAAATGAAAAACTGTTTTTT

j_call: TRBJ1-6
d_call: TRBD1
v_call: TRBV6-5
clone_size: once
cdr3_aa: CASTKQGMNSPLHF
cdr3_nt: TGTGCCAGCACCAAACAGGGGATGAATTCACCCCTCCACTTT

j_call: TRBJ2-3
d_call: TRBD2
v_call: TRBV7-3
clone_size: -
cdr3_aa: CASSSRGGTSGINTDTQYF
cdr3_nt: TGTGCCAGCAGCTCAAGGGGTGGCACTAGCGGGATCAACACAGATACGCAGTATTTT

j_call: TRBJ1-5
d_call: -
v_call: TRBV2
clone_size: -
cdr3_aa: CASSEISTYGNQPQHF
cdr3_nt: TGTGCCAGCAGTGAGATCTCTACCTATGGCAATCAGCCCCAGCATTTT

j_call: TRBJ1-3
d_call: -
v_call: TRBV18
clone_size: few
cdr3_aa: CASSPSGVSGNTIYF
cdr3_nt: TGTGCCAGCTCACCCTCCGGAGTCTCTGGAAACACCATATATTTT

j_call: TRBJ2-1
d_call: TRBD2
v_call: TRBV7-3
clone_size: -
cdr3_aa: CASSPQGRTSGNNEQFF
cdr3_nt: TGTGCCAGCAGCCCTCAAGGTCGGACTAGCGGGAACAATGAGCAGTTCTTC

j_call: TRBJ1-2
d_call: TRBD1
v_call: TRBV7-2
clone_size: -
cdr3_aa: CASTANTGVPYYGYTF
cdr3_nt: TGTGCCAGCACCGCAAATACAGGGGTCCCCTACTATGGCTACACCTTC

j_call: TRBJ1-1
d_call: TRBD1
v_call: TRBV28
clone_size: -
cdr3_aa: CASLEGAEAFF
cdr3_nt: TGTGCCAGCCTTGAGGGGGCCGAAGCTTTCTTT

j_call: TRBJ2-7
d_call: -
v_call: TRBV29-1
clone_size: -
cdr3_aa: CSVGAGVPYEQYF
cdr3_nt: TGCAGCGTTGGCGCAGGGGTTCCCTACGAGCAGTACTTC

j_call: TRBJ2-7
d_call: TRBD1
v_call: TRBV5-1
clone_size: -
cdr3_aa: CASSLDPRGSYEQYF
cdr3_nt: TGCGCCAGCAGCTTGGATCCCAGGGGGTCCTACGAGCAGTACTTC

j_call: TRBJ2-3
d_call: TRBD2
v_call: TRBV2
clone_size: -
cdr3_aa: CASSDGLAGEYGDTQYF
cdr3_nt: TGTGCCAGCAGTGATGGCCTAGCGGGAGAGTATGGAGATACGCAGTATTTT

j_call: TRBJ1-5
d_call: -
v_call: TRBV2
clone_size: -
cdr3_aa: CASSERQSYQPQHF
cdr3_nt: TGTGCCAGCAGTGAGAGGCAGTCCTATCAGCCCCAGCATTTT

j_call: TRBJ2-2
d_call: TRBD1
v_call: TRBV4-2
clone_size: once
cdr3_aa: CASSHQGTGVTGELFF
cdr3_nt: TGTGCCAGCAGCCACCAGGGGACAGGGGTAACCGGGGAGCTGTTTTTT

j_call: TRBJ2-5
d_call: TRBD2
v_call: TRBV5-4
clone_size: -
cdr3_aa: CASSAGTSGRSETQYF
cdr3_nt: TGTGCCAGCAGCGCAGGGACTAGCGGGAGGTCGGAGACCCAGTACTTC

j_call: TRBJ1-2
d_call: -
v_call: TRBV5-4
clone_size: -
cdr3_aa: CASSLAGQGGYTF
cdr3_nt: TGTGCCAGCAGCTTGGCGGGACAAGGCGGCTACACCTTC

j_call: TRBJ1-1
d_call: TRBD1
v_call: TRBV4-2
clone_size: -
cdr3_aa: CASSQTGQLNTEAFF
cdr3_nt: TGTGCCAGCAGCCAAACGGGACAGTTGAACACTGAAGCTTTCTTT

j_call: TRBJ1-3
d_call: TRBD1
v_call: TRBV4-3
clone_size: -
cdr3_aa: CASSQGLGTALRNTIYF
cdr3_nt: TGCGCCAGCAGCCAGGGACTAGGGACAGCCCTGCGAAACACCATATATTTT

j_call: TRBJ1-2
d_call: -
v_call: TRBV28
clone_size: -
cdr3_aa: CASSSNYGYTF
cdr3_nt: TGTGCCAGCAGTTCAAACTATGGCTACACCTTC

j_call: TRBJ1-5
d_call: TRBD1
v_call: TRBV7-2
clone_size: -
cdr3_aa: CASSLDTGASNQPQHF
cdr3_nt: TGTGCCAGCAGCTTGGACACAGGGGCGAGCAATCAGCCCCAGCATTTT

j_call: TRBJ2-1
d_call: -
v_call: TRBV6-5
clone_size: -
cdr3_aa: CASRRGGSYNEQFF
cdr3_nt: TGTGCCAGCAGAAGGGGGGGCTCCTACAATGAGCAGTTCTTC

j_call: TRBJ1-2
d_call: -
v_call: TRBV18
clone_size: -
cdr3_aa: CASSPEDYGYTF
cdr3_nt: TGTGCCAGCTCACCGGAGGACTATGGCTACACCTTC

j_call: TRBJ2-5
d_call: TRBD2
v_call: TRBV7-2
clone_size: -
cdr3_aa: CASSFLAGGQETQYF
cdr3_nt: TGTGCCAGCAGCTTCCTAGCGGGAGGGCAAGAGACCCAGTACTTC

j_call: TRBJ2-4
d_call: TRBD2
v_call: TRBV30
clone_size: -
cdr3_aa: CAWSVGIAGSLAKNIQYF
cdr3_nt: TGTGCCTGGAGTGTCGGAATAGCGGGATCCCTAGCCAAAAACATTCAGTACTTC

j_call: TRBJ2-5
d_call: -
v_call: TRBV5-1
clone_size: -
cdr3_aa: CASSLDNRREGTQYF
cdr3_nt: TGCGCCAGCAGCTTGGACAACAGGAGAGAAGGGACCCAGTACTTC